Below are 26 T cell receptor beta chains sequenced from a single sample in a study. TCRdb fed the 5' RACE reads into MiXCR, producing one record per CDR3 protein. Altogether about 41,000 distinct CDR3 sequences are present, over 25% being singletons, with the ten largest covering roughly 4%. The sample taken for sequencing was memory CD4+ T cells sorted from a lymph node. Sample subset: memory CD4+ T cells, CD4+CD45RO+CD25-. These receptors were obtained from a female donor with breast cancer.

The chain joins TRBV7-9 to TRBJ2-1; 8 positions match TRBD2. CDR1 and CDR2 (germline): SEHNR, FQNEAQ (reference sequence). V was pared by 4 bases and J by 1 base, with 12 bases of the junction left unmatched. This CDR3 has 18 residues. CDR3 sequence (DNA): TGTGCCAGCAGCTCCGGGACTAGGACCTCAGTTTCCTACAATGAGCAGTTCTTC. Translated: CASSSGTRTSVSYNEQFF.

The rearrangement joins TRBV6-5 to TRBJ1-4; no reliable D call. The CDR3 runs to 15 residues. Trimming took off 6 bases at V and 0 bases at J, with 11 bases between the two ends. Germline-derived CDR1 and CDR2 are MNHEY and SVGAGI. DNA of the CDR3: TGTGCCAGCAGCGAGTCCGGTGCAACTAATGAAAAACTGTTTTTT. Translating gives CASSESGATNEKLFF.

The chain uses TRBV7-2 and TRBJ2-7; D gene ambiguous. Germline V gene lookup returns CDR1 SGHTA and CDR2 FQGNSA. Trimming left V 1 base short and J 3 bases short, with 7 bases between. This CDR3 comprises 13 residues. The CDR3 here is CASSLDAFYEQYF. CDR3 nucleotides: TGTGCCAGCAGCTTAGACGCATTCTACGAGCAGTACTTC.

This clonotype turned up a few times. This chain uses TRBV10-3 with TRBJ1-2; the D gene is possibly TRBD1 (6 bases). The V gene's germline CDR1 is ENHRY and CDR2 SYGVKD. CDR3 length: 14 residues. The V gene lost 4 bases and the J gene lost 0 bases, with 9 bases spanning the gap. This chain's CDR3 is CAISAGHPNYGYTF. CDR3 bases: TGTGCCATCAGTGCGGGACATCCTAACTATGGCTACACCTTC.

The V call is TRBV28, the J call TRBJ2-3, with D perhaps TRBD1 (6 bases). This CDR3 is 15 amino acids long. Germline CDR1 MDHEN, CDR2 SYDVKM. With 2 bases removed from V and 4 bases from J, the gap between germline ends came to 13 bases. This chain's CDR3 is CASSLAGEGADTQYF. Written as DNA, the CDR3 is TGTGCCAGCAGTTTAGCAGGAGAGGGGGCAGATACGCAGTATTTT.

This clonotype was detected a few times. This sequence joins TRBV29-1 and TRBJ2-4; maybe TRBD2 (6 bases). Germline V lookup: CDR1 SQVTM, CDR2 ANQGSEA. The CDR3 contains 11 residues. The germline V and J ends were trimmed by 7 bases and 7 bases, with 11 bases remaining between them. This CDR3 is CSGEAGNIQYF. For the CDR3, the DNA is TGCAGCGGGGAGGCAGGGAACATTCAGTACTTC.

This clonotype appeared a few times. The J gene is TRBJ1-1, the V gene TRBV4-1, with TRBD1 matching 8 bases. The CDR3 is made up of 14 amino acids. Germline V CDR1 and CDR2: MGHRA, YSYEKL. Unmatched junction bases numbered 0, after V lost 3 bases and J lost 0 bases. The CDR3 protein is CASSQDRVNTEAFF. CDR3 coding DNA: TGCGCCAGCAGCCAGGACAGGGTGAACACTGAAGCTTTCTTT.

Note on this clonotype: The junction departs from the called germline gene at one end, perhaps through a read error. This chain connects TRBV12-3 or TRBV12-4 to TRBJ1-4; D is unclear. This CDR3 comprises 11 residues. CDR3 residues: CASSHNEKLLF. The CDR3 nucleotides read TGTGCCAGCAGTCATAACGAAAAACTGCTTTTT.

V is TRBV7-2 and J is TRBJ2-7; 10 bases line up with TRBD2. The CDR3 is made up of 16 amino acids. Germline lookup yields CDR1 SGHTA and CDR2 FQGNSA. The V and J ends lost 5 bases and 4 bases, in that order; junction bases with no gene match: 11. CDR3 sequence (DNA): TGTGCCAGCAGCCCTAGAGGCGGGGGACTAGCGTACGAGCAGTACTTC. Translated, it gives CASSPRGGGLAYEQYF. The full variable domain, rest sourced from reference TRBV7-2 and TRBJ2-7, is GAGVSQSPSNKVTEKGKDVELRCDPISGHTALYWYRQSLGQGLEFLIYFQGNSAPDKSGLPSDRFSAERTGGSVSTLTIQRTQQEDSAVYLCASSPRGGGLAYEQYFGPGTRLTVT.

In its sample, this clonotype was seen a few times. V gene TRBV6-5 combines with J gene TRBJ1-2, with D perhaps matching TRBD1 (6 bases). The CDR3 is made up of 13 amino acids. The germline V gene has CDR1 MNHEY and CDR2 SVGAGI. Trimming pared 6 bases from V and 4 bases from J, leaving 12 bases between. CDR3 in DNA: TGTGCCAGCAGGCGGACAGCGTTCTATGGCTACACCTTC. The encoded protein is CASRRTAFYGYTF.

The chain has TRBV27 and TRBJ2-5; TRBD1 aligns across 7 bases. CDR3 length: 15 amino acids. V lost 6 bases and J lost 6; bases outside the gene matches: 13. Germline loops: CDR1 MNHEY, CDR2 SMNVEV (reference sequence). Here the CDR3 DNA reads TGTGCCAGCAGCCCTCATGACAGGGATGTGAAGACCCAGTACTTC. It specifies CASSPHDRDVKTQYF.

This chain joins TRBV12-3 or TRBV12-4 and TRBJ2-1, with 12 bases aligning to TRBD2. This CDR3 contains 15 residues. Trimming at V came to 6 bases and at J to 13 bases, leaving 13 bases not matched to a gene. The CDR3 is CASRGGLAGTMSQFF. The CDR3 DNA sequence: TGTGCCAGCAGAGGGGGACTAGCGGGTACAATGAGCCAGTTCTTC.

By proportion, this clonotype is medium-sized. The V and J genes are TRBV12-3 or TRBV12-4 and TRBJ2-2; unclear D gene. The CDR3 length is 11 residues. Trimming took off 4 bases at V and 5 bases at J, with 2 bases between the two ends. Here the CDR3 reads CASSSTGELFF. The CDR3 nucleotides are TGTGCCAGCAGTTCAACCGGGGAGCTGTTTTTT.

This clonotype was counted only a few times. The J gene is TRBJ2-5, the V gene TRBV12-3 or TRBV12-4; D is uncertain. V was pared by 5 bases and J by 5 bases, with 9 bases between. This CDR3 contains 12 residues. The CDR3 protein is CASSPSLETQYF. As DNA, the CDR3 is TGTGCCAGCAGTCCCTCCCTGGAGACCCAGTACTTC.

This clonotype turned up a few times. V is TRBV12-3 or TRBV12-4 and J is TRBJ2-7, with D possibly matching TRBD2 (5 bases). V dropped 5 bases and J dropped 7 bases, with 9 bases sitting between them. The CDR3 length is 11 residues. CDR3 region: CASSQTTEQYF. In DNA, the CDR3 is TGTGCCAGCAGTCAGACTACAGAGCAGTACTTC.

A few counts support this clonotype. CDR3 in amino acids: CASSLLDGDTEAFF. CDR3 bases: TGCGCCAGCAGCTTGTTGGACGGGGACACTGAAGCTTTCTTT. This sequence joins TRBV5-1 and TRBJ1-1; D not certain. From germline, CDR1 is SGHRS and CDR2 YFSETQ. This CDR3 region has 14 residues. The V gene lost 1 base and the J gene lost 3 bases, with 10 bases spanning the gap. Supplemented by reference TRBV5-1 and TRBJ1-1, the full variable domain reads KAGVTQTPRYLIKTRGQQVTLSCSPISGHRSVSWYQQTPGQGLQFLFEYFSETQRNKGNFPGRFSGRQFSNSRSEMNVSTLELGDSALYLCASSLLDGDTEAFFGQGTRLTVV.

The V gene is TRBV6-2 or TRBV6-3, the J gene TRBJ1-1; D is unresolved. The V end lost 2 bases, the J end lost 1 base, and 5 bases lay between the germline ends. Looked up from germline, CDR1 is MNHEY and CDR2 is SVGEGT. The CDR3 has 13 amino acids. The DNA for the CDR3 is TGTGCCAGCAGTTACAAAGGGAACACTGAAGCTTTCTTT. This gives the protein CASSYKGNTEAFF.

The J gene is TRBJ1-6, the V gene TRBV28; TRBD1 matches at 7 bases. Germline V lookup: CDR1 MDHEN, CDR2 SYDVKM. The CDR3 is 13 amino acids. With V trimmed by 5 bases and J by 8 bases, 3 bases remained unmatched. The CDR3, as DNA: TGTGCCAGCAGTCTCACAGGGGATTCACCCCTCCACTTT. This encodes CASSLTGDSPLHF.

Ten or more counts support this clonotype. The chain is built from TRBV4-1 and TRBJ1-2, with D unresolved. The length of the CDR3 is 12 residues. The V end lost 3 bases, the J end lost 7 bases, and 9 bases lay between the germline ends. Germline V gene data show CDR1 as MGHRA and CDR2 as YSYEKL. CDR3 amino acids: CASSQGIRGYTF. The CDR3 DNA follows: TGCGCCAGCAGCCAGGGTATACGTGGCTACACCTTC.

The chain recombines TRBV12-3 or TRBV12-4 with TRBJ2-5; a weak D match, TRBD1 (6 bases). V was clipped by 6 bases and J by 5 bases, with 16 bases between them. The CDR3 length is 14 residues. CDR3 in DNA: TGTGCCAGCAGCCTCGTGGGACACGGGGAGACCCAGTACTTC. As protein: CASSLVGHGETQYF.

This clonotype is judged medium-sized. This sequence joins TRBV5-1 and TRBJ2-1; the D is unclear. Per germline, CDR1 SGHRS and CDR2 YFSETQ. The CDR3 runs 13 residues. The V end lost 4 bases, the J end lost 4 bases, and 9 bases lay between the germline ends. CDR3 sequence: CASSRSLYNEQFF. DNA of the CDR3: TGCGCCAGCAGCCGCTCCCTGTACAATGAGCAGTTCTTC.

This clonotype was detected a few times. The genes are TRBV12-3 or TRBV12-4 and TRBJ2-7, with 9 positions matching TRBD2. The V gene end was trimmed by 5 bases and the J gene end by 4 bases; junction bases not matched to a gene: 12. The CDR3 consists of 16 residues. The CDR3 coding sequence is TGTGCCAGCAGTAGTCCCCAGCTAGCGGGGACATACGAGCAGTACTTC. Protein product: CASSSPQLAGTYEQYF.

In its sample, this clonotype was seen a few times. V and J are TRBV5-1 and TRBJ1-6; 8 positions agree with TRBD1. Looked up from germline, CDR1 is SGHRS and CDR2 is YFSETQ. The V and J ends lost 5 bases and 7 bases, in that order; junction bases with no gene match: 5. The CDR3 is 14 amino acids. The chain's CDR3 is CASRTGDLNSPLHF. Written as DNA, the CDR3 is TGCGCCAGCAGGACAGGGGACCTGAATTCACCCCTCCACTTT.

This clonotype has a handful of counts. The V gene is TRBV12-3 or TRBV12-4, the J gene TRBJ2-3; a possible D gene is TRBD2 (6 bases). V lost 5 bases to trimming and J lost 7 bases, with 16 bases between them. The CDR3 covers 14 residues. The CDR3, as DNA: TGTGCCAGCAGTCCTCCGGGGACTCCTAATACGCAGTATTTT. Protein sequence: CASSPPGTPNTQYF.

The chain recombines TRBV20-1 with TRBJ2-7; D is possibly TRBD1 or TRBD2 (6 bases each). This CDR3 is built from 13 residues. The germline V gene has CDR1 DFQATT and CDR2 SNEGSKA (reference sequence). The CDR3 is CSGEDRTIYEQYF. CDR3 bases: TGCAGCGGGGAGGACAGAACGATCTACGAGCAGTACTTC.

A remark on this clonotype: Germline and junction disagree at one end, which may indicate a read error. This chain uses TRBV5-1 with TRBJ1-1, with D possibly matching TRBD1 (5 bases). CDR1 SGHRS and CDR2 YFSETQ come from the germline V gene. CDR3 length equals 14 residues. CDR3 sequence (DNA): TGCGCCAGCAGGTTGGGACTGCTAAGCACTGAAGCTTTCTTT. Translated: CASRLGLLSTEAFF.